The next 28 T cell receptor beta chains were all read from a single sample in a study of blood T cell repertoires in COVID-19. Sequencing was performed with immunoSEQ multiplex PCR; in TCRdb, only in-frame clones are kept and a portion is missing. The sample contains about 94,000 clones, about 86% of which appear only once. Material for sequencing was peripheral blood. The source of these receptors is a man between 60 and 75 years old with acute or convalescent COVID-19.

The chain joins TRBV6-5 to TRBJ2-3, with TRBD1 matching 9 bases. The germline CDR1 and CDR2 sequences are MNHEY and SVGAGI. The CDR3 totals 15 residues. V dropped 2 bases and J dropped 4; count of bases not matched to a gene: 4. CDR3 amino acids: CASSYGDRVSDTQYF. DNA for the CDR3: TGTGCCAGCAGTTACGGGGACAGGGTCTCAGATACGCAGTATTTT.

The V gene is TRBV6-5, the J gene TRBJ1-5; TRBD1 might be the D (6 bases). Looked up from germline, CDR1 is MNHEY and CDR2 is SVGAGI. Trimming left V 6 bases short and J 0 bases short, with 12 bases between. There are 15 residues in the CDR3. CDR3 sequence (DNA): TGTGCCAGCAGCAGCGGACAGTTTAGCAATCAGCCCCAGCATTTT. It is translated as CASSSGQFSNQPQHF.

In regard to this clone: The sample contains more than one DNA sequence encoding this CDR3. The chain joins TRBV30 to TRBJ1-5, with 7 positions matching TRBD1. CDR1 is GTSNPN, CDR2 SVGIG, per germline (reference sequence). Unmatched junction bases numbered 6, after V lost 1 base and J lost 6 bases. There are 14 residues in the CDR3. CDR3 amino acids: CAWSGQGGRQPQHF. The CDR3 DNA is TGTGCCTGGAGTGGACAGGGAGGCCGTCAGCCCCAGCATTTT.

This clone appeared a single time. The chain recombines TRBV12-5 with TRBJ1-4; no definite D call. The germline V gene has CDR1 LGHNT and CDR2 FRNRAP. The CDR3 is made up of 18 amino acids. Trimming shortened V by 0 bases and J by 8 bases, and 22 bases separated the two germline ends. The CDR3 region has the DNA TGTGCTAGTGGTTTGGTAAAGCGGTATAGGTATTTAGGGGAAAAACTGTTTTTT. Translation: CASGLVKRYRYLGEKLFF.

This chain links TRBV11-2 with TRBJ1-4, with D perhaps matching TRBD1 (5 bases). This CDR3 has 13 amino acids. The ends were cut back, 8 bases at V and 10 bases at J, with 17 bases in the middle. Germline V gene data show CDR1 as SGHAT and CDR2 as FQNNGV. As DNA, the CDR3 is TGTGCCAGCGGTGACAGATCATTCGGAAAACTGTTTTTT. Translation gives CASGDRSFGKLFF.

The V and J genes are TRBV7-2 and TRBJ1-2; D is unclear. V gave up 4 bases and J gave up 6 bases, with 12 bases separating them. The CDR3 spans 13 residues. The germline V gene has CDR1 SGHTA and CDR2 FQGNSA. This CDR3 is CASSSQYLNGYTF. The CDR3 DNA reads TGTGCCAGCAGCTCCCAGTATCTGAATGGCTACACCTTC.

The chain uses TRBV27 and TRBJ2-1; the match to TRBD1 covers 7 bases. V was pared by 0 bases and J by 9 bases, with 5 bases of the junction left unmatched. Germline assignment: CDR1 MNHEY and CDR2 SMNVEV (reference sequence). The CDR3 is 14 residues long. The DNA for the CDR3 is TGTGCCAGCAGTTTATCAACAGGGGCGAGTGAGCAGTTCTTC. It codes for CASSLSTGASEQFF.

A word on this clone: This specimen includes other DNA sequences encoding the same CDR3. CDR3 bases: TGCGCCAGCAGCTTGGACTCTTCTGGGGCCAACGTCCTGACTTTC. It encodes CASSLDSSGANVLTF. The V call is TRBV5-1, the J call TRBJ2-6; D remains unclear. CDR1 and CDR2 (germline): SGHRS, YFSETQ. The CDR3 contains 15 residues. Trimming removed 0 bases from V and 1 base from J, with 5 bases in between.

The V gene is TRBV3-1 (or the pseudogene TRBV3-2), the J gene TRBJ1-5, with D hard to call. The CDR3 spans 15 residues. The germline V gene encodes CDR1 LGHDT and CDR2 YNNKEL (reference sequence). Trimming took 1 base from V and 4 from J, leaving 11 bases between them. In DNA form, the CDR3 reads TGTGCCAGCAGCCAAGGGCCCCGGGGTAATCAGCCCCAGCATTTT. Encoded protein: CASSQGPRGNQPQHF.

The chain recombines TRBV4-2 with TRBJ1-4, with D possibly being TRBD1 (5 bases). The length of the CDR3 is 16 residues. Trimming pared 4 bases from V and 0 bases from J, leaving 12 bases between. Germline lookup yields CDR1 LGHNA and CDR2 YNFKEQ. The CDR3 DNA sequence: TGTGCCAGCAGCCGGGCCCGACAGACAACTAATGAAAAACTGTTTTTT. Amino acids: CASSRARQTTNEKLFF.

The V call is TRBV5-1, the J call TRBJ2-5; D may be TRBD1 (5 bases). V lost 0 bases and J 7 bases, leaving 16 bases between the germline ends. There are 15 residues in the CDR3. Germline assignment: CDR1 SGHRS and CDR2 YFSETQ. The chain's CDR3 is CASSLAGRAQGTQYF. CDR3 in DNA: TGCGCCAGCAGCTTGGCCGGACGGGCCCAGGGGACCCAGTACTTC.

This clone was found a few times. The gene calls are TRBV5-1 and TRBJ1-3; 7 nucleotides line up with TRBD1. This CDR3 comprises 17 residues. The trim removed 4 bases at V and 0 bases at J, leaving 10 bases unmatched. Looked up from germline, CDR1 is SGHRS and CDR2 is YFSETQ. CDR3 sequence reads: CASSRMGQLDSGNTIYF. The CDR3 DNA follows: TGCGCCAGCAGCAGAATGGGACAGTTAGACTCTGGAAACACCATATATTTT.

V gene TRBV5-4 combines with J gene TRBJ1-2; tentatively, D is TRBD1 (6 bases). Trimming left V 6 bases short and J 4 bases short, with 16 bases between. The germline V gene has CDR1 SGHNT and CDR2 YYREEE (reference sequence). This CDR3 spans 14 amino acids. The CDR3 bases are TGTGCCAGCACCAAGGGGGAGAGAACCTATGGCTACACCTTC. This encodes CASTKGERTYGYTF.

The CDR3 sequence is CASRSSGGYNEQFF. In DNA, the CDR3 is TGCGCCAGTAGATCTAGCGGGGGATACAATGAGCAGTTCTTC. V is TRBV5-1 and J is TRBJ2-1; TRBD2 matches 10 bases. The CDR3 has 14 amino acids. V was clipped by 8 bases and J by 4 bases; unmatched bases: 6. Germline loops: CDR1 SGHRS, CDR2 YFSETQ. Together with reference TRBV5-1 and TRBJ2-1, the CDR3 gives the full variable domain: KAGVTQTPRYLIKTRGQQVTLSCSPISGHRSVSWYQQTPGQGLQFLFEYFSETQRNKGNFPGRFSGRQFSNSRSEMNVSTLELGDSALYLCASRSSGGYNEQFFGPGTRLTVL.

The chain links TRBV13 to TRBJ1-2; D is undetermined. Trimming stripped 5 bases from V and 8 bases from J, with 12 bases between. In germline, CDR1 is PRHDT, CDR2 FYEKMQ (reference sequence). The CDR3 sequence is 12 residues long. The CDR3 sequence is CASSERTGGYTF. DNA for the CDR3: TGTGCCAGCAGCGAACGGACGGGAGGCTACACCTTC. The full variable domain, with the rest looked up from reference TRBV13 and TRBJ1-2, is AAGVIQSPRHLIKEKRETATLKCYPIPRHDTVYWYQQGPGQDPQFLISFYEKMQSDKGSIPDRFSAQQFSDYHSELNMSSLELGDSALYFCASSERTGGYTFGSGTRLTVV.

The chain joins TRBV30 to TRBJ1-6; 12 positions match TRBD1. V was pared by 0 bases and J by 4 bases, with 13 bases of the junction left unmatched. This CDR3 contains 20 residues. Germline CDR1 is GTSNPN and CDR2 is SVGIG (reference sequence). The CDR3 DNA reads as TGTGCCTGGAGTGTACTCGGGACAGGGGGCTGGGGGCCATATAATTCACCCCTCCACTTT. Protein: CAWSVLGTGGWGPYNSPLHF.

The chain combines TRBV9 with TRBJ2-3; TRBD2 matches 12 bases. In germline, CDR1 is SGDLS, CDR2 YYNGEE. Trimming removed 3 bases from V and 3 bases from J; junction bases left unmatched: 5. The CDR3 is 16 amino acids. CDR3 sequence: CASSAFLAGGTDTQYF. CDR3 in DNA: TGTGCCAGCAGCGCCTTTCTAGCGGGGGGGACAGATACGCAGTATTTT.

V and J are TRBV7-2 and TRBJ2-7; 10 nucleotides match TRBD2. Germline assignment: CDR1 SGHTA and CDR2 FQGNSA. V shed 5 bases, J shed 7 bases, and the junction held 11 bases outside the gene matches. The CDR3 spans 15 residues. CDR3 bases: TGTGCCAGCAGCGAGAGCGGGGGGGTCGTTGGAGAGCAGTACTTC. Its translation is CASSESGGVVGEQYF.

The rearrangement links TRBV6-5 to TRBJ1-1; maybe TRBD1 (5 bases). V was pared by 4 bases and J by 5 bases, with 11 bases between. The CDR3 is 13 amino acids. Germline lookup yields CDR1 MNHEY and CDR2 SVGAGI. DNA for the CDR3: TGTGCCAGCAGTTCCAACGGGGGAACTGAAGCTTTCTTT. Protein sequence: CASSSNGGTEAFF.

V usage is TRBV30 and J usage is TRBJ1-4, with 9 bases aligning to TRBD1. Losses at the gene ends were 4 bases for V and 8 bases for J; bases not matched to a gene: 8. The germline CDR1 and CDR2 sequences are GTSNPN and SVGIG (reference sequence). CDR3 length: 14 amino acids. Here the CDR3 DNA reads TGTGCCTGGATAGGGAAGACAGGGGGGGAAAAACTGTTTTTT. Its translation: CAWIGKTGGEKLFF.

This chain joins TRBV5-4 and TRBJ1-1, with 9 bases fitting TRBD1. Per germline, CDR1 SGHNT and CDR2 YYREEE (reference sequence). Germline trimming cut 4 bases from V and 0 bases from J; bases unmatched to any gene: 7. This CDR3 has 16 amino acids. The CDR3 region has the DNA TGTGCCAGCAGCCCACAGGGGGCGCGAATGAACACTGAAGCTTTCTTT. Translation gives CASSPQGARMNTEAFF.

The chain recombines TRBV11-3 with TRBJ2-1, with TRBD1 identical over 8 bases. Trimming removed 1 base from V and 5 bases from J; junction bases left unmatched: 4. Germline CDR1 SGHNT, CDR2 YENEEA. The CDR3 loop spans 15 amino acids. The CDR3 bases are TGTGCCAGCAGCTTAGGACAGGGGTACCACAATGAGCAGTTCTTC. Its translation: CASSLGQGYHNEQFF.

The chain joins TRBV6-1 to TRBJ2-1, with TRBD2 identical over 11 bases. The germline gives CDR1 MNHNS, CDR2 SASEGT. This CDR3 comprises 15 residues. Trimming removed 3 bases from V and 4 bases from J; junction bases left unmatched: 2. In DNA form, the CDR3 reads TGTGCCAGCAGTGAGGCTAGCGGGGGGTACAATGAGCAGTTCTTC. This codes for CASSEASGGYNEQFF.

This rearrangement joins TRBV30 to TRBJ1-4, with TRBD1 identical over 7 bases. This CDR3 has 13 residues. Looked up from germline, CDR1 is GTSNPN and CDR2 is SVGIG (reference sequence). Germline trimming cut 1 base from V and 11 bases from J; bases unmatched to any gene: 7. CDR3 protein: CAWSGQGSGKLFF. CDR3 coding DNA: TGTGCCTGGAGTGGACAGGGTTCGGGGAAACTGTTTTTT.

The chain employs TRBV11-2 and TRBJ1-5; a weak D match, TRBD1 (5 bases). CDR1 and CDR2 from the germline V gene are SGHAT and FQNNGV. Trimming left V 1 base short and J 7 bases short, with 11 bases between. The CDR3 consists of 14 residues. CDR3 residues: CASSLGGDHQPQHF. DNA of the CDR3: TGTGCCAGCAGCTTAGGGGGGGACCACCAGCCCCAGCATTTT. Full variable domain (remainder filled in from reference TRBV11-2 and TRBJ1-5): EAGVAQSPRYKIIEKRQSVAFWCNPISGHATLYWYQQILGQGPKLLIQFQNNGVVDDSQLPKDRFSAERLKGVDSTLKIQPAKLEDSAVYLCASSLGGDHQPQHFGDGTRLSIL.

The gene calls are TRBV12-3 or TRBV12-4 and TRBJ1-2, with 10 bases matching TRBD1. This CDR3 is 13 amino acids long. Trimming removed 6 bases from V and 8 bases from J; junction bases left unmatched: 6. The CDR3 loop is CASRDRGNSGYTF. For the CDR3, the DNA is TGTGCCAGCAGGGACAGGGGGAATAGCGGCTACACCTTC.

This chain connects TRBV4-1 to TRBJ2-7; a weak D match, TRBD1 (5 bases). CDR1 is MGHRA, CDR2 YSYEKL, per germline. The V end lost 4 bases, the J end lost 4 bases, and 11 bases lay between the germline ends. The CDR3 has 13 amino acids. The CDR3 is CASSLLQDYEQYF. In DNA form, the CDR3 reads TGCGCCAGCAGCCTACTACAGGATTACGAGCAGTACTTC.

CDR3: CASSYGTLATEAFF. In DNA, the CDR3 is TGTGCCAGCAGTTACGGGACCCTAGCGACTGAAGCTTTCTTT. The chain carries TRBV6-2 or TRBV6-3 and TRBJ1-1; tentative D call: TRBD1 (5 bases). V was shortened by 2 bases and J by 5 bases, with 12 bases between the two germline ends. The CDR3 spans 14 residues. Germline V CDR1 and CDR2: MNHEY, SVGEGT.